Below are 28 T cell receptor beta chains sequenced from a single sample in a study of early T cells in non-severe SARS-CoV-2 infection. TCRdb itself ran the 5' RACE reads through MiXCR, one entry per CDR3 protein. The sample lists roughly 80,000 distinct CDR3 sequences; roughly 9.4% were seen once. Sequenced material: whole blood. Every receptor here comes from an adult who was a healthcare worker with PCR-confirmed SARS-CoV-2 infection or an uninfected control (not recorded which).

This clonotype came up a few times. This chain links TRBV28 with TRBJ2-7, with TRBD2 matching over 11 bases. J was trimmed by 4 bases and V by 9 bases; bases with no gene match: 5. The CDR3 has 13 amino acids. From germline, CDR1 is MDHEN and CDR2 SYDVKM. The CDR3 DNA is TGTGCCAGTTCCGGGACTAGCGGATACGAGCAGTACTTC. Protein sequence: CASSGTSGYEQYF.

The V call is TRBV11-2, the J call TRBJ1-4; D might be TRBD1 (6 bases). The CDR3 length is 14 residues. Germline V gene sequence: CDR1 SGHAT, CDR2 FQNNGV. V was pared by 5 bases and J by 8 bases, with 15 bases between. The CDR3 here is CASSLTGIGEKLFF. The CDR3 nucleotides are TGTGCCAGCAGCCTCACAGGGATTGGGGAAAAACTGTTTTTT.

This clonotype was seen repeatedly, ten times or more. The chain joins TRBV28 to TRBJ2-1; 7 nucleotides agree with TRBD2. There are 14 residues in the CDR3. Germline V lookup: CDR1 MDHEN, CDR2 SYDVKM. V trimming: 5 bases; J trimming: 8 bases; junction bases outside the gene matches: 9. Here the CDR3 DNA reads TGTGCCAGCAGTACCATGACTAGCTTCGATGAGCAGTTCTTC. Amino acids: CASSTMTSFDEQFF.

The J gene is TRBJ1-2, the V gene TRBV28; unclear D gene. Germline V gene data show CDR1 as MDHEN and CDR2 as SYDVKM. The germline V and J ends were trimmed by 5 bases and 5 bases, with 6 bases remaining between them. The CDR3 sequence is 11 residues long. The CDR3 DNA sequence: TGTGCCAGCAGTCAACGGTATGGCTACACCTTC. Protein sequence: CASSQRYGYTF.

Ten or more counts support this clonotype. V usage is TRBV6-5 and J usage is TRBJ1-1; possible D gene TRBD1, 6 bases. Trimming took 6 bases from V and 1 from J, leaving 12 bases between them. This CDR3 region has 14 residues. Germline values: CDR1 MNHEY, CDR2 SVGAGI. In DNA, the CDR3 is TGTGCCAGCAGCTCGGACAGTAGGAACACTGAAGCTTTCTTT. Its protein is CASSSDSRNTEAFF.

This clonotype was seen at least ten times. The J gene is TRBJ2-1, the V gene TRBV3-1; TRBD2 matches at 7 bases. The V segment lost 0 bases and the J segment 13 bases; nucleotides outside the gene matches: 15. The CDR3 covers 16 residues. Germline values: CDR1 LGHDT, CDR2 YNNKEL (reference sequence). CDR3 coding DNA: TGTGCCAGCAGCCAAGAAGTGGAGACTAGCATAGGCATTCAGTTCTTC. It translates to CASSQEVETSIGIQFF.

The chain uses TRBV7-9 and TRBJ2-1; 14 bases fit TRBD2. Germline CDR1 is SEHNR and CDR2 is FQNEAQ (reference sequence). This CDR3 contains 17 residues. The trim removed 5 bases at V and 8 bases at J, leaving 11 bases unmatched. The CDR3 DNA sequence: TGTGCCAGCAGCAAGTCAGCCGGGACTAGCGGGAGTGATGAGCAGTTCTTC. It yields the protein CASSKSAGTSGSDEQFF.

This rearrangement joins TRBV5-1 to TRBJ1-5; D is unclear. Trimming pared 6 bases from V and 5 bases from J, leaving 15 bases between. Germline V gene lookup returns CDR1 SGHRS and CDR2 YFSETQ. The CDR3 has 14 amino acids. CDR3 sequence reads: CASTSRPGDQPQHF. DNA for the CDR3: TGCGCCAGCACCTCCCGACCTGGGGATCAGCCCCAGCATTTT.

The J gene is TRBJ2-7, the V gene TRBV10-3; D gene ambiguous. The CDR3 is 12 residues long. Per germline, CDR1 ENHRY and CDR2 SYGVKD. Trimming stripped 10 bases from V and 2 bases from J, with 12 bases between. The CDR3 region is CATAGVTYEQYF. The CDR3, as DNA: TGTGCCACCGCTGGCGTTACCTACGAGCAGTACTTC.

In this sample, this clonotype turned up many times. The genes are TRBV28 and TRBJ1-2; 10 bases agree with TRBD1. Germline values: CDR1 MDHEN, CDR2 SYDVKM. The ends lost 6 bases at V and 2 bases at J; junction bases unmatched: 6. The CDR3 is 15 residues long. The DNA for the CDR3 is TGTGCCAGCAGCACTATGGGACAGGGGAACTATGGCTACACCTTC. It specifies CASSTMGQGNYGYTF.

There are many counts of this clonotype. The rearrangement uses TRBV18 and TRBJ1-6; D remains unclear. Germline lookup yields CDR1 KGHSH and CDR2 LQKENI. This CDR3 is built from 13 residues. The germline V and J ends were trimmed by 2 bases and 4 bases, with 3 bases remaining between them. The CDR3, as DNA: TGTGCCAGCTCACCAGGATATAATTCACCCCTCCACTTT. This gives the protein CASSPGYNSPLHF.

This clonotype appeared a few times. The chain employs TRBV29-1 and TRBJ2-3; possible D gene TRBD2, 6 bases. Between the trimmed V and J ends, which lost 3 bases and 5 bases, there was a span of 15 bases. Per the germline V gene, CDR1 is SQVTM and CDR2 is ANQGSEA. This CDR3 has 14 amino acids. CDR3 sequence: CSVDQRVARDTQYF. The CDR3 DNA is TGCAGCGTTGACCAGCGGGTGGCCCGAGATACGCAGTATTTT.

This clonotype was observed at least ten times. The chain carries TRBV18 and TRBJ2-2; 7 bases line up with TRBD1. CDR1 is KGHSH, CDR2 LQKENI, per germline. This CDR3 is built from 16 residues. Trimming cost V 4 bases and J 2 bases; bases outside gene matches: 7. In DNA form, the CDR3 reads TGTGCCAGCTCACGTACCGGGACAGAAAACACCGGGGAGCTGTTTTTT. As protein: CASSRTGTENTGELFF.

This clonotype was observed at least ten times. At one of its ends the junction is not consistent with the germline gene, which may arise from a read error. V and J are TRBV5-6 and TRBJ1-1; possibly TRBD1 for D (5 bases). The CDR3 contains 14 residues. The germline V gene has CDR1 SGHDT and CDR2 YYEEEE. CDR3 in amino acids: CASSSRDTITEVFF. The DNA of the CDR3 is TGTGCCAGCAGCTCCAGGGATACGATCACTGAAGTTTTCTTT.

In its sample, this clonotype was seen many times. The CDR3 coding sequence is TGTGCCTGGAGTTTCATCGGGACAGCAGTTGAAGCTTTCTTT. Translated: CAWSFIGTAVEAFF. This sequence joins TRBV30 and TRBJ1-1, with 7 bases identical to TRBD1. The germline V gene encodes CDR1 GTSNPN and CDR2 SVGIG (reference sequence). The CDR3 loop spans 14 amino acids. With 2 bases clipped from V and 7 bases from J, the junction kept 10 bases outside the gene matches.

This chain connects TRBV20-1 to TRBJ2-3; D remains unclear. CDR1 is DFQATT, CDR2 SNEGSKA, per germline (reference sequence). The CDR3 runs 17 residues. The V gene lost 2 bases and the J gene lost 2 bases, with 20 bases spanning the gap. The CDR3 region has the DNA TGCAGTGCTAGACATTGGTCTCCCCTATATTTCACAGATACGCAGTATTTT. Translated: CSARHWSPLYFTDTQYF.

This clonotype was observed many times. The chain recombines TRBV3-1 with TRBJ1-6, with D perhaps TRBD1 (5 bases). Deletions cut 1 base from V and 7 bases from J, with 14 bases between. This CDR3 comprises 16 residues. Per the germline V gene, CDR1 is LGHDT and CDR2 is YNNKEL (reference sequence). The CDR3 reads CASSQGLTGLNSPLHF. CDR3 bases: TGTGCCAGCAGCCAAGGATTAACAGGATTAAATTCACCCCTCCACTTT.

This clonotype turned up a few times. V is TRBV7-2 and J is TRBJ2-3; D is undetermined. CDR3 length: 9 amino acids. Germline values: CDR1 SGHTA, CDR2 FQGNSA. Deletions cut 8 bases from V and 5 bases from J, with 2 bases between. CDR3 nucleotides: TGTGCCAGCGGAGATACGCAGTATTTT. Protein sequence: CASGDTQYF.

This clonotype was seen at least ten times. The chain couples TRBV11-3 to TRBJ2-1; D perhaps matches TRBD1 (6 bases). The CDR3 loop spans 12 amino acids. Germline CDR1 and CDR2: SGHNT and YENEEA. Trimming removed 4 bases at V and 8 bases at J, with 9 bases between. In nucleotides, the CDR3 is TGTGCCAGCAGCTCCTCAGGGGATGAGCAGTTCTTC. Residues: CASSSSGDEQFF.

J is TRBJ2-3 and V is TRBV10-3, with 11 nucleotides matching TRBD2. Germline lookup yields CDR1 ENHRY and CDR2 SYGVKD. The CDR3 spans 14 residues. J gave up 5 bases and V 10 bases, and 8 bases lay outside the gene matches. DNA of the CDR3: TGTGCCAAATCGGGACTAGCGGATAAAGATACGCAGTATTTT. This codes for CAKSGLADKDTQYF.

The rearrangement links TRBV5-5 to TRBJ2-3; the D is unclear. Trimming took off 4 bases at V and 2 bases at J, with 14 bases between the two ends. This CDR3 region has 15 residues. The V gene's germline CDR1 is SGHKS and CDR2 YYEKEE (reference sequence). The CDR3 bases are TGTGCCAGCAGCCAATGGAAGACGGCCACAGATACGCAGTATTTT. It specifies CASSQWKTATDTQYF.

In its sample, this clonotype was seen many times. The chain uses TRBV6-6 and TRBJ1-2; weak D call: TRBD1 (5 bases). CDR1 is MNHNY, CDR2 SVGAGI, per germline (reference sequence). V lost 5 bases and J 6 bases, leaving 10 bases between the germline ends. The CDR3 covers 12 residues. Written as DNA, the CDR3 is TGTGCCAGCAGTGGGGGTGGCGATGGCTACACCTTC. Encoded protein: CASSGGGDGYTF.

This clonotype was seen at least ten times. V usage is TRBV10-3 and J usage is TRBJ2-1; 13 nucleotides agree with TRBD2. V shed 10 bases, J shed 0 bases, and the junction held 12 bases outside the gene matches. The CDR3 runs 18 residues. The germline V gene has CDR1 ENHRY and CDR2 SYGVKD. CDR3 in DNA: TGTGCCAGCATAGAGACTAGCGGGAGGCTCAGCTCCTACAATGAGCAGTTCTTC. Translating gives CASIETSGRLSSYNEQFF.

This clonotype has at least ten counts. This sequence joins TRBV29-1 and TRBJ2-3; 10 bases line up with TRBD1. V lost 6 bases to trimming and J lost 4 bases; unmatched junction nucleotides: 4. This CDR3 region has 13 residues. Germline CDR1 SQVTM, CDR2 ANQGSEA. The CDR3 DNA reads as TGCAGCGTCCGGACAGGGGGAGCAGATACGCAGTATTTT. Encoded protein: CSVRTGGADTQYF.

In its sample, this clonotype was seen many times. The V call is TRBV7-2, the J call TRBJ2-5; no reliable D call. This CDR3 region has 12 residues. Germline CDR1 and CDR2: SGHTA and FQGNSA. V was shortened by 1 base and J by 3 bases, with 3 bases between the two germline ends. CDR3 residues: CASSLEEETQYF. The DNA for the CDR3 is TGTGCCAGCAGCTTAGAGGAAGAGACCCAGTACTTC.

The chain is built from TRBV3-1 and TRBJ2-7, with D perhaps matching TRBD1 or TRBD2 (5 bases each). The CDR3 totals 14 residues. With 7 bases removed from V and 6 bases from J, the gap between germline ends came to 19 bases. The germline V gene has CDR1 LGHDT and CDR2 YNNKEL (reference sequence). The CDR3 DNA follows: TGTGCCAGCAAGCTCCGAGGGGCGGACGGCGAGCAGTACTTC. The encoded protein is CASKLRGADGEQYF.

This clonotype has a count of ten or more. The chain uses TRBV19 and TRBJ1-5; perhaps TRBD1 as D (6 bases). The CDR3 is 12 residues long. Per germline, CDR1 LNHDA and CDR2 SQIVND (reference sequence). The germline V and J ends were trimmed by 1 base and 9 bases, with 7 bases remaining between them. CDR3 protein: CASSIVQGPQHF. DNA of the CDR3: TGTGCCAGTAGTATAGTACAGGGGCCCCAGCATTTT.

Ten or more counts support this clonotype. The CDR3 region has the DNA TGTGCCAGCAGCCCACTCAGGCGGTTGACCACCGGGGAGCTGTTTTTT. Amino acids: CASSPLRRLTTGELFF. The V gene is TRBV14, the J gene TRBJ2-2; D is unclear. Trimming removed 4 bases from V and 4 bases from J, with 16 bases in between. Germline CDR1 is SGHDN and CDR2 is FVKESK. This CDR3 has 16 amino acids.